The text below deals with one T cell receptor beta chain. The sample originates from a study of blood T cell repertoires in COVID-19. Residents of around 24 US areas, aged roughly 18 to 89 years, made up the participants. Recovery meant two consecutive negative NP/OP PCR tests, professional clearance, or resolved symptoms. The CDR3 totals 18 residues. Germline V CDR1 and CDR2: LGHNA, YSLEER. J gave up 7 bases and V 1 base, and 14 bases lay outside the gene matches. Method: immunoSEQ multiplex PCR; TCRdb's copy keeps in-frame clones and lacks some. The data hold hundreds of thousands of clones, with roughly 86% observed a single time.

Sequencing was carried out using PBMCs or T cells enriched from blood (not recorded which). The chain uses TRBV4-3 and TRBJ2-1; 9 bases line up with TRBD2. This clonotype was sampled from a woman aged 45-65 years who had recovered from COVID-19. The CDR3 coding sequence is TGCGCCAGCAGCCAAGGGGTTCGGGCGGGGGGGCCTGTTAATGAGCAGTTCTTC. Its protein product is CASSQGVRAGGPVNEQFF.